This T cell receptor (beta chain) was sequenced for a study of T cells in Graves' hyperthyroidism and ophthalmopathy (dated by TCRdb to the late 2010s). Describing the broader study: Peripheral blood was sampled at the time of initial diagnosis, prior to any treatment. A discovery cohort of roughly 100 patients, approximately 45 with Graves' ophthalmopathy and 55 to 65 with stable Graves' hyperthyroidism, was used to find distinguishing TCR V-J signatures. Once sampling was done, hyperthyroidism patients were given methimazole at a starting dose of 30 mg daily, whereas ophthalmopathy patients were given high-dose intravenous methylprednisolone. According to the paper, TCR Vbeta CDR3 sequencing was carried out on roughly 130 peripheral blood samples, which came from approximately 41 ophthalmopathy, some 73 hyperthyroidism and approximately 17 progressor patients. Thyroid tissue and blood T-cell repertoires from six Graves' hyperthyroidism patients were also compared in the study. The approximately 98 discovery patients were randomly divided into training and test sets at a 7:3 ratio. Whether ophthalmopathy could be predicted prospectively was tested in an independent validation cohort made up of about 18 hyperthyroidism patients plus 17 patients who later progressed to ophthalmopathy.

For CDR1 and CDR2, the germline V gene lists MNHNS and SASEGT. The CDR3 numbers 12 residues from cysteine through phenylalanine. Of the read, only the CDR3 DNA is kept; its 36 bases are in frame from base 1. Ophthalmopathy patients had moderately to severely active disease, with a Clinical Activity Score of 3 or more, a NOSPECS grade of 4 or more, and a disease duration of less than 3 months. Any patient with an uncontrolled infection, another autoimmune disease, pregnancy or lactation was excluded. Diagnoses were based on clinical symptoms, serum thyroxine and TRAb, thyroid ultrasound and orbital computed tomography. PBMCs were isolated from approximately 10 ml of fresh peripheral blood by Ficoll-Paque density gradient centrifugation. Total RNA was extracted using Trizol reagent, and RNA quality was assessed on an Agilent 2100 Bioanalyzer. Concerning this clonotype: Its antigen specificity is not known. The junction and the germline gene differ at one end; a read error may be behind it.

Study-wide conclusions, independent of this receptor: Blood samples also contained most of the expanded thyroid clonotypes (frequency above 0.001), which suggests that blood repertoires may reflect thyroid immune responses. Sample size was not statistically predetermined, and blinding of investigators to group allocation was not performed. A model built on a 13 V-J signature distinguished ophthalmopathy from stable hyperthyroidism, reaching 85% to 90% sensitivity and approximately 83% specificity in cross-validation and 80%/75% in testing. During validation, the model predicted progression to ophthalmopathy a median of about 6.5 months ahead of onset, with almost 71% sensitivity and roughly 75% specificity.

The TCR beta CDR3 regions were amplified from RNA transcripts. A first-round RT-PCR of the TCR CDR3 used the HTBI primer set with the Qiagen OneStep RT-PCR kit. Libraries were constructed in a second round of multiplex PCR, after which size selection and purification were carried out. The libraries were sequenced on an Illumina HiSeq2000 using paired-end 100 bp reads. On the study's bioinformatics: SOAPnuke was used to process the raw data, removing reads that contained adapters or uncalled bases, had a mean Phred below 15, or lacked an exact match to the constant primer or identifier. High-quality paired reads were merged using COPE v1.2.5, and each unique nucleotide sequence was defined as a clonotype. MiTCR v1.1 was used to align clonotypes to the IMGT TRBV, TRBD and TRBJ reference segments. The analysis was restricted to V-J combinations with a frequency above 0.0001, which together covered just over 98% of the repertoires. The TCS score was defined as F50 (clonal expansion) divided by E x V (chaos), with BLOSUM62-based TCRdist calculated between CDR3 peptides within each V-J. Welch's t-statistics and random forest reduced around 510 V-J features to under 15, which were used in a naive Bayes classifier (R e1071). Using fastp trimming at Q25 and MiXCR clonotype assembly, TCRdb reanalyzed the public sequencing data and kept in-frame beta chains. Merged by CDR3 protein, the rows form single entries marked with the most common genes and DNA. For this entry, the V and J calls and clone size follow TCRdb and not the study's own pipeline. The sample profile shows around 290,000 distinct CDR3 sequences; over 15% of them were found once. The top ten clonotypes cover roughly 53% of the sample.

Recombination linked TRBV6-1 to TRBJ2-3; TRBD1 is possibly the D segment (5 matching bases). The TCR sequence derives from a woman aged 60-75 years with Graves' ophthalmopathy. Sequencing input: blood. The DNA sequence is given as TGTGCCAGCAGTGAAGCGGGGCCCCCTTGGCGTTTT. Translated, this is CASSEAGPPWRF.